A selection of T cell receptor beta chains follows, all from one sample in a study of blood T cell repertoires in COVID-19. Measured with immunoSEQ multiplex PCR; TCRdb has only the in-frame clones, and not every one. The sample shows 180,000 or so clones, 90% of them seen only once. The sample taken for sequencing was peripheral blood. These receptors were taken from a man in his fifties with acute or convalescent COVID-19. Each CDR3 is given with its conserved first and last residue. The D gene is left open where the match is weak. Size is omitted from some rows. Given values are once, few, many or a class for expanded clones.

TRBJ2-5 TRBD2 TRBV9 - CASSESGTSGSQETQYF TGTGCCAGCAGTGAAAGCGGGACTAGCGGGAGCCAAGAGACCCAGTACTTC
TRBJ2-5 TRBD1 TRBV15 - CATSRAGGQGQETQYF TGTGCCACCAGCAGAGCTGGGGGACAGGGACAAGAGACCCAGTACTTC
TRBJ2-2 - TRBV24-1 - CATSDLIPGIAGELFF TGTGCCACCAGTGATTTGATCCCAGGGATCGCCGGGGAGCTGTTTTTT
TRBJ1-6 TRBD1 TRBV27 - CASSIPQTGGFSPLHF TGTGCCAGCAGTATTCCCCAGACAGGGGGTTTTTCACCCCTCCACTTT
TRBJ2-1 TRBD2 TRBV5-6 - CASSLWSGSGMVPRNEQFF TGTGCCAGCAGCTTGTGGAGCGGGAGTGGAATGGTCCCACGGAATGAGCAGTTCTTC
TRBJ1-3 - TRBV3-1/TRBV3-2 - CASAPRGISGNTIYF TGTGCCAGCGCCCCAAGAGGGATCTCTGGAAACACCATATATTTT
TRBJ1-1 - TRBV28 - CASSLIYRENTEAFF TGTGCCAGCAGTTTGATTTACAGGGAGAACACTGAAGCTTTCTTT
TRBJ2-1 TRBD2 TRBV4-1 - CASSQDGAGGFEQFF TGCGCCAGCAGCCAAGATGGAGCGGGGGGGTTTGAGCAGTTCTTC
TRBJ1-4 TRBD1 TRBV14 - CASSRSGTERATNEKLFF TGTGCCAGCAGCCGTTCCGGGACAGAAAGAGCAACTAATGAAAAACTGTTTTTT
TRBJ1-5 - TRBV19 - CASSIQGRFSNQPQHF TGTGCCAGTAGTATTCAGGGAAGGTTTAGCAATCAGCCCCAGCATTTT
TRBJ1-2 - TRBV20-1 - CSASLGYTF TGCAGTGCTAGTCTTGGCTACACCTTC
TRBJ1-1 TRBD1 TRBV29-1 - CSSIRGTVNTEAFF TGCAGCTCGATCAGGGGGACAGTGAACACTGAAGCTTTCTTT
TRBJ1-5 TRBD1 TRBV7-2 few CASSLDRGRGQPQHF TGTGCCAGCAGCTTGGACAGGGGGCGAGGTCAGCCCCAGCATTTT
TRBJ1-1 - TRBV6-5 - CASSYYGGAFF TGTGCCAGCAGTTACTACGGGGGGGCTTTCTTT
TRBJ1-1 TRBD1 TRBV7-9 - CASSLQDRGSVTEAFF TGTGCCAGCAGCTTACAGGACAGGGGTTCGGTAACTGAAGCTTTCTTT
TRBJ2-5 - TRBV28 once CASSLLYRNEQETQYF TGTGCCAGCAGTTTATTGTACAGGAACGAGCAAGAGACCCAGTACTTC
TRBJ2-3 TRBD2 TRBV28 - CASSFMREEDTQYF TGTGCCAGCAGTTTTATGCGGGAGGAAGATACGCAGTATTTT
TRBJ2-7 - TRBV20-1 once CSATSYEQYF TGCAGTGCCACTTCCTACGAGCAGTACTTC
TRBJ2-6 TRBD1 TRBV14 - CASSQLTGTASSGANVLTF TGTGCCAGCAGCCAACTCACCGGGACAGCCAGCTCTGGGGCCAACGTCCTGACTTTC
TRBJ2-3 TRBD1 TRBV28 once CATNRGRSTDTQYF TGTGCCACCAACAGGGGGCGCTCCACAGATACGCAGTATTTT
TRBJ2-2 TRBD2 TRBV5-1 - CASSLEFLSGSISGELFF TGCGCCAGCAGCTTGGAATTCCTAAGCGGGAGTATTTCCGGGGAGCTGTTTTTT
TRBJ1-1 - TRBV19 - CASSWRASEAFF TGTGCCAGTAGTTGGAGGGCCTCTGAAGCTTTCTTT
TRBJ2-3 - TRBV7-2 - CASNQQGFEDTQYF TGTGCCAGCAACCAACAGGGTTTCGAAGATACGCAGTATTTT
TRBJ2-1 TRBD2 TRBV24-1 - CATSDGTSGSHNEQFF TGTGCCACCAGTGATGGGACTAGCGGGAGTCACAATGAGCAGTTCTTC
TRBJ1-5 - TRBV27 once CASSFQGLGNQPQHF TGTGCCAGCAGTTTCCAGGGGTTGGGCAATCAGCCCCAGCATTTT
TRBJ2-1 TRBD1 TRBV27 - CASSQGTGGKIEQFF TGTGCCAGCAGTCAAGGGACAGGGGGCAAGATTGAGCAGTTCTTC
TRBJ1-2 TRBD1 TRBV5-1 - CASSLGGGGDGYTF TGCGCCAGCAGCTTGGGAGGGGGCGGTGATGGCTACACCTTC
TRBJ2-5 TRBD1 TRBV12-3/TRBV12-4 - CASSRTGGETQYF TGTGCCAGCAGCAGGACAGGGGGGGAGACCCAGTACTTC
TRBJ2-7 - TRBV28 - CASSPSGVGGAYEQYF TGTGCCAGCAGCCCATCTGGGGTGGGAGGCGCCTACGAGCAGTACTTC
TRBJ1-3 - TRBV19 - CASSTRRFSGNTIYF TGTGCCAGTAGTACGCGGCGGTTCTCTGGAAACACCATATATTTT
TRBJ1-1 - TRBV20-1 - CSARVVEAFF TGCAGTGCCCGGGTAGTGGAAGCTTTCTTT
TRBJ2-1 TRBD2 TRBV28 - CASIPTAGVSYNEQFF TGTGCCAGCATCCCGACGGCGGGAGTCTCCTACAATGAGCAGTTCTTC
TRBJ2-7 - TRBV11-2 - CASSLFYAQGPYEQYF TGTGCCAGCAGCTTATTTTATGCACAGGGTCCCTACGAGCAGTACTTC
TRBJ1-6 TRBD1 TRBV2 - CASSDRGGSPLHF TGTGCCAGCTCGGACAGGGGCGGATCACCCCTCCACTTT
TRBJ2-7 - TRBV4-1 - CASSQDLSRGYSYEQYF TGCGCCAGCAGCCAAGATCTGTCGCGGGGTTACTCCTACGAGCAGTACTTC
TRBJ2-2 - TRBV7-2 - CASSLASIGGPGELFF TGTGCCAGCAGCTTAGCATCTATCGGGGGACCCGGGGAGCTGTTTTTT
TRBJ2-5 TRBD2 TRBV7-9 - CAQGGGRETQYF TGTGCCCAAGGCGGGGGGCGGGAGACCCAGTACTTC
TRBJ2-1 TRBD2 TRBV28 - CASSQTSGSNNGQFF TGTGCCAGCAGTCAGACTAGCGGGAGTAACAATGGGCAGTTCTTC
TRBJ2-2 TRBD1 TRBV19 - CASSMGQGAYGELFF TGTGCCAGTAGTATGGGACAGGGGGCATACGGGGAGCTGTTTTTT
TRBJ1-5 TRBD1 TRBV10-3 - CAISERQGAGQPQHF TGTGCCATCAGTGAGCGGCAGGGGGCTGGGCAGCCCCAGCATTTT
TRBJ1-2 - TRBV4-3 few CASSQDRTDILNYGYTF TGCGCCAGCAGCCAAGATCGGACAGATATTCTTAACTATGGCTACACCTTC
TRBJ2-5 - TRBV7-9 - CASSPKHRVGETQYF TGTGCCAGCAGCCCCAAACACAGGGTCGGGGAGACCCAGTACTTC
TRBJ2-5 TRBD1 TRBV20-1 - CSAIDRGPWGGTQYF TGCAGTGCTATTGACAGGGGGCCATGGGGAGGGACCCAGTACTTC
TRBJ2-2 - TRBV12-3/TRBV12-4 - CASSLSRELFF TGTGCCAGCAGTTTGAGCCGGGAGCTGTTTTTT
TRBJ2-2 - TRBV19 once CASSVAAGTGELFF TGTGCCAGTAGCGTGGCGGCCGGGACCGGGGAGCTGTTTTTT
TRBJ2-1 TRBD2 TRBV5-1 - CASSLTSGPYNEQFF TGCGCCAGCAGCTTGACTAGCGGGCCATACAATGAGCAGTTCTTC
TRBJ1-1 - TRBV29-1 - CSVAPQGRKDTEAFF TGCAGCGTTGCCCCCCAGGGGAGAAAGGACACTGAAGCTTTCTTT
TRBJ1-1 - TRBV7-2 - CASSLDWGGLAFF TGTGCCAGCAGCTTAGACTGGGGAGGTTTGGCTTTCTTT
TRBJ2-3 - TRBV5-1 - CASSRGQTTDTQYF TGCGCCAGCAGCCGAGGACAGACTACAGATACGCAGTATTTT
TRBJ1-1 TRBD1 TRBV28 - CASSSAGQGNTEAFF TGTGCCAGCAGCTCAGCGGGACAGGGAAACACTGAAGCTTTCTTT